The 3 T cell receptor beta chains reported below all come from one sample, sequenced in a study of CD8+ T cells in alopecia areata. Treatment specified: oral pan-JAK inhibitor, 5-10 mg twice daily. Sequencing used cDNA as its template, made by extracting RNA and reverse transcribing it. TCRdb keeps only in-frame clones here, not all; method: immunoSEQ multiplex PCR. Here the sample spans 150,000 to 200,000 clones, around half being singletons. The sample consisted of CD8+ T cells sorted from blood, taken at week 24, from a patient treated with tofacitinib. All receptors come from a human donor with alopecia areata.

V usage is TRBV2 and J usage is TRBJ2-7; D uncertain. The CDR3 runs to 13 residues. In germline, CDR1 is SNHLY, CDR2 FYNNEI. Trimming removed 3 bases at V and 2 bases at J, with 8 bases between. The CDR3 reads CASSERHAYEQYF. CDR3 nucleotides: TGTGCCAGCAGTGAGCGGCATGCCTACGAGCAGTACTTC. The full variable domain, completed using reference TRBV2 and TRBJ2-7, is EPEVTQTPSHQVTQMGQEVILRCVPISNHLYFYWYRQILGQKVEFLVSFYNNEISEKSEIFDDQFSVERPDGSNFTLKIRSTKLEDSAMYFCASSERHAYEQYFGPGTRLTVT.

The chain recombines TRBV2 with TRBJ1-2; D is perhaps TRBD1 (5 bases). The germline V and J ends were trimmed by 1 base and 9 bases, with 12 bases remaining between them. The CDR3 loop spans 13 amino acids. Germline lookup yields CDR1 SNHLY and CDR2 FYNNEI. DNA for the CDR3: TGTGCCAGCAGTGAAGACGGGGCAGGTCGCTACACCTTC. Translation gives CASSEDGAGRYTF.

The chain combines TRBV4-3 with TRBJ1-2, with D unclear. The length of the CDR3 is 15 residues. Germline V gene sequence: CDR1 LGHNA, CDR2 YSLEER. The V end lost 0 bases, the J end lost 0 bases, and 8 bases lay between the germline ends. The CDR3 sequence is CASSQDLGPNYGYTF. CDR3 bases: TGCGCCAGCAGCCAAGATCTCGGACCTAACTATGGCTACACCTTC.